This TCR beta chain derives from a study of cytomegalovirus exposure and HLA in healthy donors. Study-level results: The study labeled approximately 150 TCR beta chains cytomegalovirus-associated.

Regarding this clone: Its matching antigen is unknown.

TCRdb's table, derived via immunoSEQ multiplex PCR, lists solely in-frame clones and lacks some. The sample shows about 98,000 clones, about 90% of them seen only once. This CDR3 is built from 16 residues. V shed 5 bases and J shed 5 bases, with 22 bases lying between them. CDR1 is SEHNR, CDR2 FQNEAQ, per germline (reference sequence). The sample taken for sequencing was PBMCs. The chain combines TRBV7-9 with TRBJ2-7, with D perhaps TRBD1 (6 bases). The receptor's source is a man aged 18 to 30 in good health and CMV-seropositive. The chain's CDR3 is CASSQVGGRGRDEQYF. Here the CDR3 DNA reads TGTGCCAGCAGCCAAGTTGGTGGCAGGGGCCGCGACGAGCAGTACTTC.